This T cell receptor (beta chain) comes out of a study of OX40 agonist ivuxolimab in advanced cancers. In the study overall: From roughly 23 to 85 years was the age range, with a mean of around 57 years, and over 80% were male.

CDR3 length equals 16 residues. Unmatched junction bases numbered 5, after V lost 1 base and J lost 5 bases. Looked up from germline, CDR1 is KGHSH and CDR2 is LQKENI. Assay: immunoSEQ multiplex PCR; the TCRdb copy retains only in-frame clones and omits some. The repertoire consists of 66,000 or so clones, with around 84% occurring once and the leading ten covering roughly 4%. The source is an adult with an advanced solid tumor such as melanoma, head and neck, liver or kidney cancer. The chain is built from TRBV18 and TRBJ2-5; 12 nucleotides line up with TRBD2. The sample in question was CD4+ or CD8+ T cells sorted from blood, obtained in a trial of the OX40 agonist ivuxolimab. CDR3 sequence (DNA): TGTGCCAGCTCACCACGCTCTAGCGGGAGGGATGAGACCCAGTACTTC. It specifies CASSPRSSGRDETQYF.